What follows are 25 T cell receptor beta chains derived from one specimen sequenced in a study of T cell changes during pregnancy in multiple sclerosis. Sequencing used immunoSEQ multiplex PCR; TCRdb keeps in-frame clones, though not all of them. Here the sample spans approximately 59,000 clones, under 95% being singletons. This specimen consisted of peripheral blood, obtained in the third trimester of pregnancy. These receptors came from a female donor in good health, enrolled as a control in a pregnancy study.

V is TRBV30 and J is TRBJ1-1; D uncertain. V was pared by 1 base and J by 1 base, with 10 bases between. Germline CDR1 GTSNPN, CDR2 SVGIG (reference sequence). CDR3 length: 14 residues. The DNA for the CDR3 is TGTGCCTGGAGTGGGGGAGGCCCGAACACTGAAGCTTTCTTT. Translated: CAWSGGGPNTEAFF.

The gene calls are TRBV7-3 and TRBJ2-1, with D possibly matching TRBD1 (5 bases). Trimming pared 6 bases from V and 1 base from J, leaving 13 bases between. The germline CDR1 and CDR2 sequences are SGHTA and FQGTGA. The CDR3 loop spans 15 amino acids. CDR3 bases: TGTGCCAGCAGTTCCGACAGTCAGTCCTACAATGAGCAGTTCTTC. Translated, it gives CASSSDSQSYNEQFF.

The rearrangement joins TRBV28 to TRBJ1-4; the match to TRBD1 covers 7 bases. Trimming took 5 bases from V and 8 from J; bases not matched to a gene: 5. Germline values: CDR1 MDHEN, CDR2 SYDVKM. The CDR3 spans 13 residues. In nucleotides, the CDR3 is TGTGCCAGCAGTACACAGGGGAAGGAAAAACTGTTTTTT. Its translation is CASSTQGKEKLFF.

The CDR3 sequence is CASSQPDRNTEAFF. The CDR3 coding sequence is TGCGCCAGCTCCCAACCAGACAGGAACACTGAAGCTTTCTTT. The gene calls are TRBV5-1 and TRBJ1-1, with D tentatively TRBD1 (5 bases). The CDR3 consists of 14 residues. The V end lost 7 bases, the J end lost 1 base, and 14 bases lay between the germline ends. Germline CDR1 and CDR2: SGHRS and YFSETQ.

The chain has TRBV29-1 and TRBJ2-7; weak D call: TRBD2 (6 bases). V lost 6 bases and J lost 3, with 18 bases in between. CDR1 and CDR2 (germline): SQVTM, ANQGSEA. The CDR3 totals 14 residues. CDR3 in DNA: TGCAGCGTGGGGGGATTGGGTTCGCTCTACGAGCAGTACTTC. Translated, it gives CSVGGLGSLYEQYF.

The rearrangement links TRBV28 to TRBJ1-1; possible D gene TRBD1, 5 bases. Germline assignment: CDR1 MDHEN and CDR2 SYDVKM. Trimming pared 6 bases from V and 8 bases from J, leaving 10 bases between. The CDR3 extends over 11 amino acids. The CDR3 reads CASRGLGEAFF. The CDR3 DNA sequence: TGTGCCAGCAGGGGGCTGGGAGAAGCTTTCTTT.

The chain is built from TRBV18 and TRBJ2-3, with 9 nucleotides matching TRBD2. Per germline, CDR1 KGHSH and CDR2 LQKENI. Trimming removed 6 bases from V and 4 bases from J; junction bases left unmatched: 5. The CDR3 is 14 residues long. The CDR3 DNA follows: TGTGCCAGCTCCGGAGGCGGGGGGGCAGATACGCAGTATTTT. Translated: CASSGGGGADTQYF.

The J gene is TRBJ1-2, the V gene TRBV27, with a tentative D call TRBD1 (5 bases). The CDR3 extends over 14 amino acids. Trimming left V 6 bases short and J 8 bases short, with 19 bases between. The germline V gene has CDR1 MNHEY and CDR2 SMNVEV (reference sequence). The CDR3 bases are TGTGCCAGCAGCCGTTCCGGGTCCGGGGGAGGCTACACCTTC. Translated, it gives CASSRSGSGGGYTF.

The chain carries TRBV2 and TRBJ2-7; 7 bases are a match to TRBD1. V shed 7 bases and J 4 bases; nucleotides not matched to a gene: 7. Germline V gene data show CDR1 as SNHLY and CDR2 as FYNNEI. This CDR3 contains 13 residues. The CDR3 DNA follows: TGTGCCAGCACTCGACAGGGACGGTACGAGCAGTACTTC. Encoded protein: CASTRQGRYEQYF.

The table lists this clone with a count of one. The V call is TRBV27, the J call TRBJ1-5; D is ambiguous. Germline V gene data show CDR1 as MNHEY and CDR2 as SMNVEV (reference sequence). This CDR3 spans 15 amino acids. V lost 0 bases, J lost 2 bases, and 8 bases lay in between. The CDR3 coding sequence is TGTGCCAGCAGTTTATCCGGTTTTGGCAATCAGCCCCAGCATTTT. Residues: CASSLSGFGNQPQHF.

The J gene is TRBJ1-2, the V gene TRBV18, with 7 nucleotides matching TRBD1. The junction had 6 bases not matched to a gene; V was cut back by 3 bases and J by 5 bases. The germline CDR1 and CDR2 sequences are KGHSH and LQKENI. The CDR3 runs 14 residues. The CDR3: CASSPEDRIYGYTF. CDR3 in DNA: TGTGCCAGCTCACCCGAGGACAGGATATATGGCTACACCTTC.

The rearrangement uses TRBV9 and TRBJ2-5, with TRBD2 matching 9 bases. The ends lost 3 bases at V and 1 base at J; junction bases unmatched: 7. The germline CDR1 and CDR2 sequences are SGDLS and YYNGEE. This CDR3 is built from 16 residues. CDR3 coding DNA: TGTGCCAGCAGCGCCACGCTAGCGGGGACCCAAGAGACCCAGTACTTC. It translates to CASSATLAGTQETQYF.

The rearrangement joins TRBV5-6 to TRBJ1-2; TRBD1 matches at 7 bases. J lost 5 bases, V lost 2 bases, and 6 bases had no gene match. CDR3 size: 14 residues. CDR1 is SGHDT, CDR2 YYEEEE, per germline. Written as DNA, the CDR3 is TGTGCCAGCAGCTTTAGACAGGGAGTTTATGGCTACACCTTC. Translation gives CASSFRQGVYGYTF. The variable domain in full, with the rest retrieved from reference TRBV5-6 and TRBJ1-2, is DAGVTQSPTHLIKTRGQQVTLRCSPKSGHDTVSWYQQALGQGPQFIFQYYEEEERQRGNFPDRFSGHQFPNYSSELNVNALLLGDSALYLCASSFRQGVYGYTFGSGTRLTVV.

V is TRBV6-5 and J is TRBJ1-1; tentatively, D is TRBD1 (6 bases). The CDR3 consists of 13 residues. Germline CDR1 reads MNHEY; CDR2 reads SVGAGI. Trimming removed 6 bases from V and 11 bases from J, with 19 bases in between. The CDR3 coding sequence is TGTGCCAGCAGCGATAGGTTGGGACAATGGGCTTTCTTT. Translated: CASSDRLGQWAFF.

This rearrangement joins TRBV2 to TRBJ2-7, with TRBD1 identical over 9 bases. Germline loops: CDR1 SNHLY, CDR2 FYNNEI. CDR3 length: 14 residues. Trimming at V came to 6 bases and at J to 9 bases, leaving 12 bases not matched to a gene. The CDR3 coding sequence is TGTGCCAGCAGCCAAGGGGGGACAGGGAAGTGGCAGTACTTC. Translation: CASSQGGTGKWQYF.

This sequence joins TRBV12-2 and TRBJ1-1; TRBD1 reflects the table's D call only, with no check against the DNA. TRBV12-2 counts as a pseudogene. The CDR3 runs to 14 residues. The CDR3 spells CASRFRTGDTEAFF. CDR3 DNA sequence: TGTGCAAGTCGCTTCAGGACAGGGGACACTGAAGCTTTCTTT.

This clone was observed once. V and J are TRBV27 and TRBJ1-4; TRBD1 matches at 8 bases. V shed 3 bases, J shed 5 bases, and the junction held 17 bases outside the gene matches. The CDR3 has 19 amino acids. Germline V lookup: CDR1 MNHEY, CDR2 SMNVEV (reference sequence). The CDR3: CASSLQVGQGPYHNEKLFF. The CDR3, as DNA: TGTGCCAGCAGTTTGCAAGTTGGACAGGGTCCCTATCACAATGAAAAACTGTTTTTT. Variable domain in full (rest from reference TRBV27 and TRBJ1-4): EAQVTQNPRYLITVTGKKLTVTCSQNMNHEYMSWYRQDPGLGLRQIYYSMNVEVTDKGDVPEGYKVSRKEKRNFPLILESPSPNQTSLYFCASSLQVGQGPYHNEKLFFGSGTQLSVL.

The chain couples TRBV6-5 to TRBJ1-5; perhaps TRBD1 as D (5 bases). Germline CDR1 reads MNHEY; CDR2 reads SVGAGI. Between the trimmed V and J ends, which lost 0 bases and 4 bases, there was a span of 7 bases. The CDR3 is 14 amino acids. The CDR3 protein is CASSYSTENQPQHF. The CDR3 DNA is TGTGCCAGCAGTTACTCGACAGAGAATCAGCCCCAGCATTTT.

The chain carries TRBV5-4 and TRBJ2-1; 12 bases align to TRBD2. The CDR3 length is 17 residues. The V segment lost 0 bases and the J segment 4 bases; nucleotides outside the gene matches: 5. Looked up from germline, CDR1 is SGHNT and CDR2 is YYREEE (reference sequence). The CDR3 DNA sequence: TGTGCCAGCAGCTTGGCCCTCACTAGCGGGGGGTACAATGAGCAGTTCTTC. Translated: CASSLALTSGGYNEQFF.

V usage is TRBV5-4 and J usage is TRBJ1-1; a weak D match, TRBD1 (6 bases). CDR3 length: 13 residues. Between the trimmed V and J ends, which lost 2 bases and 5 bases, there was a span of 10 bases. CDR1 and CDR2 from the germline V gene are SGHNT and YYREEE (reference sequence). The CDR3 loop reads CASSFWGRTEAFF. The CDR3 bases are TGTGCCAGCAGCTTTTGGGGGCGGACTGAAGCTTTCTTT.

The chain recombines TRBV11-3 with TRBJ2-2, with D possibly TRBD2 on 5 matching bases. The CDR3 is made up of 14 amino acids. Trimming cost V 1 base and J 6 bases, with 9 bases left between them. Germline lookup yields CDR1 SGHNT and CDR2 YENEEA. CDR3 DNA sequence: TGTGCCAGCAGCTTAGTAAGCGGCTCCGGGGAGCTGTTTTTT. Translation: CASSLVSGSGELFF. The complete variable domain, with remaining parts taken from reference TRBV11-3 and TRBJ2-2, reads EAGVVQSPRYKIIEKKQPVAFWCNPISGHNTLYWYLQNLGQGPELLIRYENEEAVDDSQLPKDRFSAERLKGVDSTLKIQPAELGDSAVYLCASSLVSGSGELFFGEGSRLTVL.

V and J are TRBV7-3 and TRBJ2-3; 10 bases line up with TRBD1. The CDR3 sequence is 16 residues long. V shed 4 bases and J 4 bases; nucleotides not matched to a gene: 8. Looked up from germline, CDR1 is SGHTA and CDR2 is FQGTGA. The CDR3 sequence is CASSSTRDRGSDTQYF. The CDR3 DNA reads TGTGCCAGCAGCTCAACCCGGGACAGGGGCTCAGATACGCAGTATTTT.

Details on this clone: A junction boundary mismatches the germline segment, possibly from a read error. This chain uses TRBV4-3 with TRBJ1-1; D call uncertain. In germline, CDR1 is LGHNA, CDR2 YSLEER. The CDR3 has 13 amino acids. For the CDR3, the DNA is TGCGCCAGCACCCAAACAGCGAACACTGAAGCTTTCTTT. It is translated as CASTQTANTEAFF.

This sequence joins TRBV9 and TRBJ2-3, with TRBD2 matching over 8 bases. Germline assignment: CDR1 SGDLS and CDR2 YYNGEE. The CDR3 is 13 residues long. Trimming cost V 3 bases and J 7 bases; bases outside gene matches: 4. The CDR3 bases are TGTGCCAGCAGCGCCTCGGGGGGGAATACGCAGTATTTT. Translation: CASSASGGNTQYF.

CDR3 residues: CASSWGGSNQPQHF. CDR3 bases: TGTGCCAGCAGCTGGGGGGGGAGCAATCAGCCCCAGCATTTT. The chain is built from TRBV7-9 and TRBJ1-5, with D perhaps TRBD1 (5 bases). Trimming pared 4 bases from V and 1 base from J, leaving 8 bases between. This CDR3 comprises 14 residues. Germline CDR1 reads SEHNR; CDR2 reads FQNEAQ (reference sequence).